This entry concerns a single T cell receptor beta chain. The entry originates in a study of blood T cell repertoires in COVID-19. Overall study: Acute and convalescent COVID-19 samples came from the United States, Italy and Spain. Sources were T cells, B-cell-depleted T cells, or PBMCs; the material itself was cDNA or gDNA.

In the authors' workflow: The authors estimated nucleated cell counts from reference gene primer amplification. The protocol was immunoSEQ multiplex PCR, while the TCRdb copy is restricted to in-frame clones and leaves out a portion. V and J calls and clone size are given by that table; D and trimming were obtained from the DNA. The profile shows tens of thousands of clones, about 87% of them singletons. V lost 1 base, J lost 4 bases, and 10 bases lay in between. Germline V CDR1 and CDR2: SGHVS, FQNEAQ. This CDR3 has 14 residues. The chain employs TRBV7-8 and TRBJ1-2, with D perhaps matching TRBD1 (5 bases). The source is a man aged 70 or older with active COVID-19. The sample consisted of peripheral blood. DNA of the CDR3: TGTGCCAGCAGCTTAGATGTGGGGCCCTATGGCTACACCTTC. It is translated as CASSLDVGPYGYTF.